This T cell receptor (beta chain) stems from a study of blood T cells in healthy people across ages. A second PCR of roughly 6 to 12 cycles used a sample-barcoded 5' primer and a J-beta primer mix. TCRdb called the 5' RACE reads again in MiXCR, with one record for every CDR3 protein. The sample has around 1.7 million distinct CDR3 sequences; roughly 27% are singletons. This clonotype occurred a few times. The CDR3 has 17 amino acids. Germline V gives CDR1 MNHEY, CDR2 SVGAGI. Trimming cost V 6 bases and J 1 base, with 16 bases left between them. The receptor's source is a woman aged 25 to 39 in good health. Sequencing was performed on blood. V usage is TRBV6-5 and J usage is TRBJ2-6, with D possibly matching TRBD1 (6 bases). The CDR3 here is CASSHSRGKSGANVLTF. The CDR3 region has the DNA TGTGCCAGCAGCCACTCGAGGGGGAAGTCTGGGGCCAACGTCCTGACTTTC.